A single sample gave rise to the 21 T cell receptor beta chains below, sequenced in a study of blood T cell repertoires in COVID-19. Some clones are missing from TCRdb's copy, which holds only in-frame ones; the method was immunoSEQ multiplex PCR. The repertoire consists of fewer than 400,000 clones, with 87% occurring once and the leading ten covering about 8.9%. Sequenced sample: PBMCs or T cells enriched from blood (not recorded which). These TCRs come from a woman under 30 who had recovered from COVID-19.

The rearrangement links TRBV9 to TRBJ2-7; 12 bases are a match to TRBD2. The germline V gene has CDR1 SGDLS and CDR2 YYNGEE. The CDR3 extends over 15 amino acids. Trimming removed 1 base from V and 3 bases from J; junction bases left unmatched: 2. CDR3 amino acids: CASSVTGLAGYEQYF. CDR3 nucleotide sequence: TGTGCCAGCAGCGTAACGGGACTAGCGGGCTACGAGCAGTACTTC.

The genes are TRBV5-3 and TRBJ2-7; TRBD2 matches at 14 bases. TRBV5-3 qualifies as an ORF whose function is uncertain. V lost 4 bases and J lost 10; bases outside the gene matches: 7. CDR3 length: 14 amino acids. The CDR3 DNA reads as TGTGCCAGAAGCCCGGGACTAGCGGGAGTCGGACAGTACTTC. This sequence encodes CARSPGLAGVGQYF.

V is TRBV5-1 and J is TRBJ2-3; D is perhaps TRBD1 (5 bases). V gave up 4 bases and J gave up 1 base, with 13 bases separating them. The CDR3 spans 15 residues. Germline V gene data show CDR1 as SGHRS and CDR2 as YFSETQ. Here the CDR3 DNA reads TGCGCCAGCAGCCAGAGTGACAGACGCACAGATACGCAGTATTTT. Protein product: CASSQSDRRTDTQYF.

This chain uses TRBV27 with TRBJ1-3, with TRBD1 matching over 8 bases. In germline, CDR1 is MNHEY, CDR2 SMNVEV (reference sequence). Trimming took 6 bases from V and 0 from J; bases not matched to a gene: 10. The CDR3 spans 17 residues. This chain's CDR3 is CASSKTGTGGSGNTIYF. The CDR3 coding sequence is TGTGCCAGCAGCAAGACCGGGACAGGCGGCTCTGGAAACACCATATATTTT.

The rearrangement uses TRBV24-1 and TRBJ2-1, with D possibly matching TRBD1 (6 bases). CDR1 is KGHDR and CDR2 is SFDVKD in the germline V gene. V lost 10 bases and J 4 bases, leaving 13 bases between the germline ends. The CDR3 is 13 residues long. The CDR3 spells CATAFGQYNEQFF. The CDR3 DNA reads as TGTGCCACAGCCTTCGGACAGTACAATGAGCAGTTCTTC.

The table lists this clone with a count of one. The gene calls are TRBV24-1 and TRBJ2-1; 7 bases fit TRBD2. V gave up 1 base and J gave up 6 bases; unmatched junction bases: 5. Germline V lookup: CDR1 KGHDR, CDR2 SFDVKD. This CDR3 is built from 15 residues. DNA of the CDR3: TGTGCCACCAGTGATTTTGCGGGAGATTTCAATGAGCAGTTCTTC. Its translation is CATSDFAGDFNEQFF.

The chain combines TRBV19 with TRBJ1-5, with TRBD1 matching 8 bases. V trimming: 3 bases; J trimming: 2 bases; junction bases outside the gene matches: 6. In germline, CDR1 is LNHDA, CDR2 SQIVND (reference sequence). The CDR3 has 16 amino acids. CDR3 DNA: TGTGCCAGTAGTATCTTGACAGGGGTACGCAATCAGCCCCAGCATTTT. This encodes CASSILTGVRNQPQHF.

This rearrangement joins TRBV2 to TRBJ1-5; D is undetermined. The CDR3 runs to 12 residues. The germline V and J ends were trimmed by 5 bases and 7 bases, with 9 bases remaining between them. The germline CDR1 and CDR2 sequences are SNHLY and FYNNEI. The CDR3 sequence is CASSRLGQPQHF. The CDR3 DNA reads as TGTGCCAGCAGTCGACTTGGCCAGCCCCAGCATTTT.

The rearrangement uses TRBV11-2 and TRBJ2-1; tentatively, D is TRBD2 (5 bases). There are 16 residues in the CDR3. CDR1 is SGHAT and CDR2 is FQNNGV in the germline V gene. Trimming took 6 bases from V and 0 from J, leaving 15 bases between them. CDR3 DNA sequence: TGTGCCAGCAGACTTAGGGTGGGGAGCTCCTACAATGAGCAGTTCTTC. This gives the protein CASRLRVGSSYNEQFF.

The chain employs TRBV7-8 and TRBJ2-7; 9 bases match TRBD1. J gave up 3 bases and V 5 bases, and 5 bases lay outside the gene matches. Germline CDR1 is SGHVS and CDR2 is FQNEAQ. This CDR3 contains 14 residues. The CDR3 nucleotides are TGTGCCAGCAGCCCCCGGGACAGGGACTACGAGCAGTACTTC. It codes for CASSPRDRDYEQYF.

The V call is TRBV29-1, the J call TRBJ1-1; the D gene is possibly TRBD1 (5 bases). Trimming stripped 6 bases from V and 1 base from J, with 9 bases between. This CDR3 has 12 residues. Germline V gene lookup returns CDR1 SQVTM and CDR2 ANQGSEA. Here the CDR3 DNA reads TGCAGCGTCAGGCAGGGGAACACTGAAGCTTTCTTT. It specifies CSVRQGNTEAFF.

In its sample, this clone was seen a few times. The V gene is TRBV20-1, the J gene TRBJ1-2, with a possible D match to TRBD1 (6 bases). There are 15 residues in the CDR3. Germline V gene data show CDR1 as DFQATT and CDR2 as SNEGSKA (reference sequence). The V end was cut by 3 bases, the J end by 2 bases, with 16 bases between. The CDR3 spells CSASDTGLANYGYTF. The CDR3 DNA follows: TGCAGTGCTAGTGATACAGGGCTTGCCAACTATGGCTACACCTTC.

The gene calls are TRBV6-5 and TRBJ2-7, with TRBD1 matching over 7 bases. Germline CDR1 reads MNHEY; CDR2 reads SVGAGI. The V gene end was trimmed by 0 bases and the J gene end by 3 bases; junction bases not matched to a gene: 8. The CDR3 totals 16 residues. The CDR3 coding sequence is TGTGCCAGCAGTTACTCGACGGGACAGTTAGGCTACGAGCAGTACTTC. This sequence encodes CASSYSTGQLGYEQYF.

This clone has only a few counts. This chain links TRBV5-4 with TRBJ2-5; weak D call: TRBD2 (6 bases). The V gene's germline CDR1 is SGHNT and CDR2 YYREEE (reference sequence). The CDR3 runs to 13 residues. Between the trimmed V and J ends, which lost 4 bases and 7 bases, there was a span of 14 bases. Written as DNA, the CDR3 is TGTGCCAGCAGCGGCGGGATCTATGGGACCCAGTACTTC. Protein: CASSGGIYGTQYF.

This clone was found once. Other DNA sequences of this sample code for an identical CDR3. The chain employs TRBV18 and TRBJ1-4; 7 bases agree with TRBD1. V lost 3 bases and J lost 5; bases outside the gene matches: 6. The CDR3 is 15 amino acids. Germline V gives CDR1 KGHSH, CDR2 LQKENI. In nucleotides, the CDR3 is TGTGCCAGCTCACCCTCGGGACAGCGGAATGAAAAACTGTTTTTT. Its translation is CASSPSGQRNEKLFF.

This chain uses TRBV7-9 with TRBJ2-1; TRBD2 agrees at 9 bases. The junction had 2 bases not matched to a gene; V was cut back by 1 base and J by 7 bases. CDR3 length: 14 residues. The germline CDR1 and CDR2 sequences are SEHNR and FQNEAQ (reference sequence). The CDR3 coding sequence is TGTGCCAGCAGCTTAGGGGGACTAGCAAATGAGCAGTTCTTC. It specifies CASSLGGLANEQFF. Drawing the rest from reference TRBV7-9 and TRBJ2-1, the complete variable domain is DTGVSQNPRHKITKRGQNVTFRCDPISEHNRLYWYRQTLGQGPEFLTYFQNEAQLEKSRLLSDRFSAERPKGSFSTLEIQRTEQGDSAMYLCASSLGGLANEQFFGPGTRLTVL.

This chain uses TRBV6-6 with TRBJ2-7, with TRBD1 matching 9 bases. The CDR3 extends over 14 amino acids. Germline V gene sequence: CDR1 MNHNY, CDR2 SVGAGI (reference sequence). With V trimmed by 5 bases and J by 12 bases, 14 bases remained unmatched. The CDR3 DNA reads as TGTGCCAGCAGTATTTCAAGGACAGGGGATTCTCTGTACTTC. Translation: CASSISRTGDSLYF.

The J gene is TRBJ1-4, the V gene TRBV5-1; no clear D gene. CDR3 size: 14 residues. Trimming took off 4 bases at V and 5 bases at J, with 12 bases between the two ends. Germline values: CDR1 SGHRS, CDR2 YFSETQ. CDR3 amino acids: CASSNRGSNEKLFF. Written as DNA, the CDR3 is TGCGCCAGCAGCAACAGAGGGAGCAATGAAAAACTGTTTTTT.

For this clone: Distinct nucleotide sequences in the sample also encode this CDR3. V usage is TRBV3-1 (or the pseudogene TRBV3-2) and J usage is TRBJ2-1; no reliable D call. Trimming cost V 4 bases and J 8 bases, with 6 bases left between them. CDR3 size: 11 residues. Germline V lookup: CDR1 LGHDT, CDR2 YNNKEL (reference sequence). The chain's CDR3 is CASSLFDEQFF. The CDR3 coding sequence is TGTGCCAGCAGCCTATTCGATGAGCAGTTCTTC.

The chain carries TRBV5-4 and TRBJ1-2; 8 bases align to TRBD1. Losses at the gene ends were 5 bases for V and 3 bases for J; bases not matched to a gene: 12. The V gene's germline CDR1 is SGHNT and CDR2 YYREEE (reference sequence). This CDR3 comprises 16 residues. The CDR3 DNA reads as TGTGCCAGCAGGGTGGGCCCCGGGACAGGAGACTATGGCTACACCTTC. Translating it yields CASRVGPGTGDYGYTF.

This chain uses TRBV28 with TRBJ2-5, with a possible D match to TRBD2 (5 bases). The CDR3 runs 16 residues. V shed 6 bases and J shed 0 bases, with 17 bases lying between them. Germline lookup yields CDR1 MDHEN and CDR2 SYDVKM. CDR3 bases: TGTGCCAGCAGCCCCTCTTATGGCGGGTACCAAGAGACCCAGTACTTC. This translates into CASSPSYGGYQETQYF. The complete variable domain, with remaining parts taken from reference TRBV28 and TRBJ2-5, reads DVKVTQSSRYLVKRTGEKVFLECVQDMDHENMFWYRQDPGLGLRLIYFSYDVKMKEKGDIPEGYSVSREKKERFSLILESASTNQTSMYLCASSPSYGGYQETQYFGPGTRLLVL.